Listed below are T cell receptor beta chains from one sample, sequenced in a study of neurological immune-mediated disorders. One entry per CDR3 protein, called by TCRdb with MiXCR from the 5' RACE reads. This table holds tens of thousands of distinct CDR3 sequences, 2% to 3% found once. The sequencing input was PBMCs. The receptors shown here come from a woman aged 25 to 39 with multiple sclerosis. Both conserved end residues are part of each CDR3.

V gene: TRBV5-1
J gene: TRBJ2-1
CDR3 protein: CASSLSRTSYNEQFF

V gene: TRBV28
J gene: TRBJ1-5
CDR3 protein: CASSLGQGYSNQPQHF

V gene: TRBV4-3
J gene: TRBJ2-7
CDR3 protein: CASSQGYSSYEQYF

V gene: TRBV29-1
J gene: TRBJ1-1
CDR3 protein: CSVSGTGGTEAFF

V gene: TRBV14
J gene: TRBJ2-3
CDR3 protein: CASSQDPAGLDTQYF

V gene: TRBV30
J gene: TRBJ2-7
CDR3 protein: CAWGESYEQYF

V gene: TRBV7-2
J gene: TRBJ2-1
CDR3 protein: CASSFFINEQFF

V gene: TRBV6-2/TRBV6-3
J gene: TRBJ2-1
CDR3 protein: CASSYSSSYNEQFF

V gene: TRBV12-3/TRBV12-4
J gene: TRBJ1-2
CDR3 protein: CASSFAVYGYTF

V gene: TRBV3-1
J gene: TRBJ1-2
CDR3 protein: CASTSHNYGYTF

V gene: TRBV10-1
J gene: TRBJ2-7
CDR3 protein: CASSEEGLRRYEQYF

V gene: TRBV20-1
J gene: TRBJ2-7
CDR3 protein: CSARTGGYEQYF

V gene: TRBV6-5
J gene: TRBJ2-7
CDR3 protein: CASSTGRPSYEQYF

V gene: TRBV5-1
J gene: TRBJ2-2
CDR3 protein: CASKGTSGNTGELFF

V gene: TRBV7-2
J gene: TRBJ2-1
CDR3 protein: CASSLVIDSYNEQFF

V gene: TRBV6-2/TRBV6-3
J gene: TRBJ2-4
CDR3 protein: CASSPNRDGTKNIQYF

V gene: TRBV20-1
J gene: TRBJ2-5
CDR3 protein: CSARVQREVQETQYF

V gene: TRBV5-1
J gene: TRBJ2-1
CDR3 protein: CASSGALASDGNEQFF

V gene: TRBV29-1
J gene: TRBJ2-1
CDR3 protein: CSGLAPNNEQFF

V gene: TRBV25-1
J gene: TRBJ1-6
CDR3 protein: CASSEVGGWGSPLHF

V gene: TRBV7-2
J gene: TRBJ2-5
CDR3 protein: CASSLGQRQETQYF

V gene: TRBV7-6
J gene: TRBJ1-3
CDR3 protein: CASSLRAGNTIYF